Listed here are 16 T cell receptor beta chains from one sample, sequenced in a study of beta chain features in type 1 diabetes. The sequenced template was cDNA made from the entire isolated RNA. Here immunoSEQ multiplex PCR was the method, and the copy in TCRdb shows in-frame clones only, minus some. The table includes hundreds of thousands of clones, roughly 12% detected once. Sample: naive CD4+ T cells from blood. These receptors were obtained from a man aged 18 to 29 in good health.

The sample holds a few counts of this clone. The CDR3 protein is CASTLTQSNTEAFF. The DNA for the CDR3 is TGTGCCAGCACCCTCACACAGTCGAACACTGAAGCTTTCTTT. The V call is TRBV28, the J call TRBJ1-1; D is uncertain. Germline V gene lookup returns CDR1 MDHEN and CDR2 SYDVKM. V was clipped by 7 bases and J by 1 base, with 13 bases between them. The CDR3 runs 14 residues. Together with reference TRBV28 and TRBJ1-1, the CDR3 gives the full variable domain: DVKVTQSSRYLVKRTGEKVFLECVQDMDHENMFWYRQDPGLGLRLIYFSYDVKMKEKGDIPEGYSVSREKKERFSLILESASTNQTSMYLCASTLTQSNTEAFFGQGTRLTVV.

This clone was seen a few times. The genes are TRBV29-1 and TRBJ2-1; 7 bases are a match to TRBD2. The germline gives CDR1 SQVTM, CDR2 ANQGSEA. This CDR3 has 14 amino acids. With V trimmed by 1 base and J by 8 bases, 8 bases remained unmatched. Here the CDR3 DNA reads TGCAGCGTTGAAGGGACTAGGGATTCAGATGAGCAGTTCTTC. This encodes CSVEGTRDSDEQFF.

This clone appeared a few times. The V and J genes are TRBV5-1 and TRBJ1-1; D remains ambiguous. CDR3 size: 13 residues. CDR1 and CDR2 (germline): SGHRS, YFSETQ. V gave up 1 base and J gave up 10 bases, with 14 bases separating them. The CDR3 DNA sequence: TGCGCCAGCAGCTTGTACGGGGTACGAGTAGCTTTCTTT. It specifies CASSLYGVRVAFF.

The table lists this clone with a few counts. V and J are TRBV29-1 and TRBJ2-4; D is unclear. Per the germline V gene, CDR1 is SQVTM and CDR2 is ANQGSEA. The CDR3 has 14 residues. Trimming pared 0 bases from V and 10 bases from J, leaving 16 bases between. The CDR3 nucleotides read TGCAGCGTTGAAGATCAAAACCTGGGCCCTATTCAGTACTTC. Translated, it gives CSVEDQNLGPIQYF.

This clone has a handful of counts. This sequence joins TRBV11-2 and TRBJ2-7; TRBD2 matches at 14 bases. The V and J ends lost 3 bases and 6 bases, in that order; junction bases with no gene match: 1. The CDR3 spans 14 residues. The germline V gene has CDR1 SGHAT and CDR2 FQNNGV. The CDR3 reads CASSFGLAGGEQYF. For the CDR3, the DNA is TGTGCCAGCAGCTTCGGACTAGCGGGAGGCGAGCAGTACTTC.

This clone was observed a few times. The J gene is TRBJ2-7, the V gene TRBV6-1; the D is unclear. V was trimmed by 1 base and J by 1 base, leaving 5 bases between them. The CDR3 length is 13 residues. The germline V gene has CDR1 MNHNS and CDR2 SASEGT. CDR3 sequence (DNA): TGTGCCAGCAGTGAAGGCACTTCCTACGAGCAGTACTTC. It encodes CASSEGTSYEQYF.

This rearrangement joins TRBV7-6 to TRBJ2-7; D remains unclear. V gave up 1 base and J gave up 3 bases, with 7 bases separating them. CDR1 is SGHVS, CDR2 FNYEAQ, per germline. This CDR3 is 13 amino acids long. CDR3 in amino acids: CASSLGRNYEQYF. In DNA, the CDR3 is TGTGCCAGCAGCTTAGGGCGGAACTACGAGCAGTACTTC.

This clone has more than one count but fewer than ten. The chain links TRBV9 to TRBJ2-2; D possibly corresponds to TRBD1 (5 bases). With 3 bases removed from V and 0 bases from J, the gap between germline ends came to 21 bases. CDR1 is SGDLS and CDR2 is YYNGEE in the germline V gene. The CDR3 consists of 19 residues. The CDR3 loop is CASSEPSGQGISNTGELFF. The CDR3 bases are TGTGCCAGCAGCGAACCCTCAGGGCAGGGAATATCGAACACCGGGGAGCTGTTTTTT.

The chain carries TRBV10-3 and TRBJ1-2, with D hard to call. V was clipped by 2 bases and J by 3 bases, with 10 bases between them. The CDR3 totals 14 residues. The V gene's germline CDR1 is ENHRY and CDR2 SYGVKD. CDR3 loop: CAISEEFRDYGYTF. The CDR3 nucleotides are TGTGCCATCAGTGAGGAGTTTCGGGACTATGGCTACACCTTC.

V is TRBV7-2 and J is TRBJ2-3; 8 bases agree with TRBD2. The trim removed 5 bases at V and 1 base at J, leaving 5 bases unmatched. The CDR3 consists of 15 residues. The germline V gene encodes CDR1 SGHTA and CDR2 FQGNSA. The CDR3 DNA is TGTGCCAGCAGCCTCCTGACTAGCGGCACAGATACGCAGTATTTT. This sequence encodes CASSLLTSGTDTQYF.

Regarding this clone: Other nucleotide sequences in the sample specify the same CDR3. The chain recombines TRBV19 with TRBJ2-3; TRBD2 might be the D (6 bases). Trimming stripped 5 bases from V and 6 bases from J, with 9 bases between. Germline CDR1 reads LNHDA; CDR2 reads SQIVND (reference sequence). The CDR3 is 12 amino acids. The CDR3 nucleotides read TGTGCCAGTAGTCCCCGGGGGGATACGCAGTATTTT. This translates into CASSPRGDTQYF.

The V and J genes are TRBV5-8 and TRBJ2-3; 9 bases align to TRBD1. Per the germline V gene, CDR1 is SGHTS and CDR2 is YDEGEE. The CDR3 runs to 16 residues. The J segment lost 1 base and the V segment lost 5 bases, leaving 8 bases of the junction unmatched. The CDR3 DNA reads as TGTGCCAGCAGTAGTGGGACAGGGCTACGCACAGATACGCAGTATTTT. This encodes CASSSGTGLRTDTQYF.

The chain carries TRBV2 and TRBJ1-2; no definite D call. This CDR3 region has 12 residues. Germline values: CDR1 SNHLY, CDR2 FYNNEI. The V end lost 1 base, the J end lost 4 bases, and 4 bases lay between the germline ends. The DNA of the CDR3 is TGTGCCAGCAGTGAAGGAGTCTATGGCTACACCTTC. Protein product: CASSEGVYGYTF. Filled out from reference TRBV2 and TRBJ1-2, the complete variable domain reads EPEVTQTPSHQVTQMGQEVILRCVPISNHLYFYWYRQILGQKVEFLVSFYNNEISEKSEIFDDQFSVERPDGSNFTLKIRSTKLEDSAMYFCASSEGVYGYTFGSGTRLTVV.

The chain combines TRBV6-5 with TRBJ2-1; D possibly corresponds to TRBD2 (6 bases). V lost 2 bases to trimming and J lost 0 bases, with 11 bases between them. This CDR3 is built from 16 residues. Germline loops: CDR1 MNHEY, CDR2 SVGAGI. CDR3 nucleotide sequence: TGTGCCAGCAGTTACGGCGGGGCCAGCTCCTACAATGAGCAGTTCTTC. Translating gives CASSYGGASSYNEQFF.

This clone was seen a few times. The rearrangement joins TRBV2 to TRBJ2-3, with D unclear. CDR1 and CDR2 (germline): SNHLY, FYNNEI. With 7 bases removed from V and 0 bases from J, the gap between germline ends came to 11 bases. The length of the CDR3 is 14 residues. The CDR3 DNA follows: TGTGCCAGCAAGTGGTCTACTAGCACAGATACGCAGTATTTT. This codes for CASKWSTSTDTQYF.

This clone has a handful of counts. The chain is built from TRBV7-2 and TRBJ2-1; D is perhaps TRBD2 (6 bases). CDR1 and CDR2 from the germline V gene are SGHTA and FQGNSA. The CDR3 contains 18 residues. V lost 5 bases, J lost 6 bases, and 26 bases lay in between. CDR3: CASSRNPGGASDSNEQFF. The DNA for the CDR3 is TGTGCCAGCAGCCGAAATCCTGGCGGCGCTAGCGACTCCAATGAGCAGTTCTTC.